This T cell receptor (beta chain) was documented in a study of beta chain features in type 1 diabetes. As for the study in general: There were approximately 100,000,000 sorted cells examined across all samples.

This clone has only a few counts. Its target is unknown. Expressed TCRB transcripts were sequenced because the entire RNA isolate underwent reverse transcription. The protocol was immunoSEQ multiplex PCR, while the TCRdb copy is restricted to in-frame clones and leaves out a portion. The sample lists about 340,000 clones; less than 10% were seen once. Study-wide results and limits: TCRB CDR3s were moderately but significantly shorter in Type 1 diabetes patients in all four CD4+ subsets.

V was cut by 0 bases and J by 0 bases, with 7 bases left in between. Germline CDR1 reads SGHRS; CDR2 reads YFSETQ. This CDR3 is 16 amino acids long. This sequence joins TRBV5-1 and TRBJ2-6; D gene uncertain. This receptor was obtained from a woman younger than 35 in good health. The specimen sequenced was central memory CD4+ T cells from blood. The CDR3 region is CASSLGFPSGANVLTF. In DNA form, the CDR3 reads TGCGCCAGCAGCTTGGGATTCCCCTCTGGGGCCAACGTCCTGACTTTC. Supplemented by reference TRBV5-1 and TRBJ2-6, the full variable domain reads KAGVTQTPRYLIKTRGQQVTLSCSPISGHRSVSWYQQTPGQGLQFLFEYFSETQRNKGNFPGRFSGRQFSNSRSEMNVSTLELGDSALYLCASSLGFPSGANVLTFGAGSRLTVL.